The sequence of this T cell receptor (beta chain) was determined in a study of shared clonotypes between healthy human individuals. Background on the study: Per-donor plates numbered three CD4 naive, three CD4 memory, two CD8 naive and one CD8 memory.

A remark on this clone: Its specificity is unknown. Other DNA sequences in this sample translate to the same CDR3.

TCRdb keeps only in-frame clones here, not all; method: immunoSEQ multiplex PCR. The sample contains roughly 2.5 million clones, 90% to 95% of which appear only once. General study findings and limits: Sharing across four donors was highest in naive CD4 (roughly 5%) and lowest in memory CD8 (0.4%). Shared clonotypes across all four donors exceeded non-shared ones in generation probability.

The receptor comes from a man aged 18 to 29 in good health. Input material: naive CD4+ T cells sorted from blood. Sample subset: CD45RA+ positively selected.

In nucleotides, the CDR3 is TGCGCCAGCAGCTTACGGACAGGGGGGACTGAAGCTTTCTTT. It codes for CASSLRTGGTEAFF. V gene TRBV5-1 combines with J gene TRBJ1-1; 10 bases map to TRBD1. Germline CDR1 reads SGHRS; CDR2 reads YFSETQ. With 2 bases clipped from V and 5 bases from J, the junction kept 3 bases outside the gene matches. The CDR3 runs 14 residues.